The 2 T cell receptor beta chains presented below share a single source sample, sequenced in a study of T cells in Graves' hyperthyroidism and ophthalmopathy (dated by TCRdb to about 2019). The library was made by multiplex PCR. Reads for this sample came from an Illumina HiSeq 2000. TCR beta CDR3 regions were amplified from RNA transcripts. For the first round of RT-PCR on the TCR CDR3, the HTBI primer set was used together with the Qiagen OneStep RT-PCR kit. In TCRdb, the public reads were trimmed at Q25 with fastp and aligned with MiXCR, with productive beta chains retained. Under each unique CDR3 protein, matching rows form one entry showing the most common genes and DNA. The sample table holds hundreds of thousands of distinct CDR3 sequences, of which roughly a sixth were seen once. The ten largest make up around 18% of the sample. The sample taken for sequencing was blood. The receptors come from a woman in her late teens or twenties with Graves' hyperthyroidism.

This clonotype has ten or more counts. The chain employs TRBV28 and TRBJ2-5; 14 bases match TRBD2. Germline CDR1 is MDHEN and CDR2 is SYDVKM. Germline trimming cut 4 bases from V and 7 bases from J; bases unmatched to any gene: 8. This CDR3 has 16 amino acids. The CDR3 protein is CASSSTTSGRAGTQYF. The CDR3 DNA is TGTGCCAGCAGTTCCACGACTAGCGGGAGGGCCGGGACCCAGTACTTC.

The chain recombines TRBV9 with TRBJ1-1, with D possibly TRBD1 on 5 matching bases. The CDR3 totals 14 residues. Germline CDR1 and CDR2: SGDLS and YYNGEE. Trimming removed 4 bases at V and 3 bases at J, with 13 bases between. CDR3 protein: CASSSRGRDTEAFF. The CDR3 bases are TGTGCCAGCAGCTCCCGGGGCAGGGACACTGAAGCTTTCTTT.